Included here is one T cell receptor beta chain sequence, with context. Antigen unknown. This record belongs to a study of beta chain features in type 1 diabetes. Study results and limitations: The cDNA sequencing approach could over-represent high-TCR-expressing cells. A moderate, significant TCRB CDR3 shortening appeared in type 1 diabetes across four CD4+ subsets.

All of the isolated RNA was reverse transcribed, so expressed TCRB transcripts were sequenced. Data came from immunoSEQ multiplex PCR; TCRdb stores just in-frame clones and leaves some out. The sample lists about 120,000 clones; around 16% were seen once. V lost 1 base and J 11 bases, leaving 11 bases between the germline ends. The CDR3 spans 13 residues. Germline lookup yields CDR1 MDHEN and CDR2 SYDVKM. The V gene is TRBV28, the J gene TRBJ1-4; the D is unclear. The source is a young man with type 1 diabetes. Sequencing used central memory CD4+ T cells from blood. The CDR3 DNA is TGTGCCAGCAGTTTATCCGCAGGTTTTAAACTGTTTTTT. Residues: CASSLSAGFKLFF.